The 13 T cell receptor beta chains below all came from one sample that was sequenced in a study of control samples from healthy donors and cancer patients. Data came from immunoSEQ multiplex PCR; TCRdb stores just in-frame clones and leaves some out. The data show 100,000 to 150,000 clones, more than 75% seen once. The sample was blood. Every receptor here comes from a man between 60 and 75 years old in good health.

The V and J genes are TRBV5-6 and TRBJ1-2, with D possibly being TRBD1 (6 bases). Germline V gene lookup returns CDR1 SGHDT and CDR2 YYEEEE. Trimming took off 0 bases at V and 8 bases at J, with 17 bases between the two ends. The CDR3 loop spans 15 amino acids. CDR3 sequence: CASSLVRFEGEGYTF. CDR3 bases: TGTGCCAGCAGCTTGGTTCGGTTTGAGGGGGAAGGCTACACCTTC.

The J gene is TRBJ2-3, the V gene TRBV5-4; 7 nucleotides agree with TRBD2. V dropped 4 bases and J dropped 2; count of bases not matched to a gene: 7. The CDR3 spans 15 residues. The germline CDR1 and CDR2 sequences are SGHNT and YYREEE (reference sequence). DNA of the CDR3: TGTGCCAGCAGCCGGGGGGACTCCATCACAGATACGCAGTATTTT. Protein: CASSRGDSITDTQYF. Supplemented by reference TRBV5-4 and TRBJ2-3, the full variable domain reads ETGVTQSPTHLIKTRGQQVTLRCSSQSGHNTVSWYQQALGQGPQFIFQYYREEENGRGNFPPRFSGLQFPNYSSELNVNALELDDSALYLCASSRGDSITDTQYFGPGTRLTVL.

This sequence joins TRBV5-6 and TRBJ2-3, with no clear D. The V end lost 1 base, the J end lost 0 bases, and 6 bases lay between the germline ends. From germline, CDR1 is SGHDT and CDR2 YYEEEE. The CDR3 loop spans 14 amino acids. The CDR3 region has the DNA TGTGCCAGCAGCTTGTTATCTAGCACAGATACGCAGTATTTT. Translation gives CASSLLSSTDTQYF.

The chain has TRBV11-2 and TRBJ2-7; no clear D gene. Per germline, CDR1 SGHAT and CDR2 FQNNGV. The CDR3 totals 12 residues. V lost 7 bases, J lost 4 bases, and 11 bases lay in between. In DNA, the CDR3 is TGTGCCAGCACCTTGACTGAGTACGAGCAGTACTTC. It encodes CASTLTEYEQYF.

This rearrangement joins TRBV9 to TRBJ2-3, with D unresolved. Germline assignment: CDR1 SGDLS and CDR2 YYNGEE. This CDR3 region has 16 residues. Trimming shortened V by 1 base and J by 4 bases, and 16 bases separated the two germline ends. The CDR3 DNA reads TGTGCCAGCAGCGTACTTCAGACTGATTGGCCAGATACGCAGTATTTT. Translation gives CASSVLQTDWPDTQYF.

The table lists this clone with a count of one. The chain links TRBV18 to TRBJ1-5; unclear D gene. CDR3 length: 14 residues. CDR1 and CDR2 (germline): KGHSH, LQKENI. The V end was cut by 2 bases, the J end by 4 bases, with 9 bases between. CDR3 sequence: CASSPVLENQPQHF. Here the CDR3 DNA reads TGTGCCAGCTCACCAGTGCTGGAAAATCAGCCCCAGCATTTT.

The chain uses TRBV24-1 and TRBJ1-5; no firm D call. V lost 4 bases to trimming and J lost 3 bases, with 9 bases between them. The CDR3 is 14 residues long. Looked up from germline, CDR1 is KGHDR and CDR2 is SFDVKD. DNA for the CDR3: TGTGCCACCAGTGAACACGACCTCAATCAGCCCCAGCATTTT. Its protein product is CATSEHDLNQPQHF.

The chain combines TRBV7-9 with TRBJ2-2, with TRBD1 identical over 7 bases. The trim removed 5 bases at V and 4 bases at J, leaving 10 bases unmatched. The CDR3 is made up of 16 amino acids. The germline V gene encodes CDR1 SEHNR and CDR2 FQNEAQ (reference sequence). The CDR3 is CASSPPGQRATGELFF. In DNA form, the CDR3 reads TGTGCCAGCAGCCCGCCGGGACAGAGAGCCACCGGGGAGCTGTTTTTT.

V gene TRBV19 combines with J gene TRBJ1-4, with D possibly TRBD1 on 5 matching bases. V dropped 3 bases and J dropped 4 bases, with 9 bases sitting between them. This CDR3 comprises 14 residues. CDR1 is LNHDA and CDR2 is SQIVND in the germline V gene (reference sequence). CDR3 nucleotide sequence: TGTGCCAGTAGTATGGGGGATTTTAATGAAAAACTGTTTTTT. It translates to CASSMGDFNEKLFF.

This chain uses TRBV20-1 with TRBJ1-2; 12 nucleotides align to TRBD1. Germline assignment: CDR1 DFQATT and CDR2 SNEGSKA (reference sequence). This CDR3 has 15 amino acids. J gave up 3 bases and V 3 bases, and 5 bases lay outside the gene matches. CDR3 region: CSASLGTGGDYGYTF. CDR3 bases: TGCAGTGCTAGTTTAGGGACAGGGGGCGACTATGGCTACACCTTC.

The DNA of the CDR3 is TGTGCCAGCTCACCTACGACAGGGCAAACCGGGGAGCTGTTTTTT. Its translation is CASSPTTGQTGELFF. V and J are TRBV18 and TRBJ2-2; TRBD1 agrees at 7 bases. CDR1 is KGHSH, CDR2 LQKENI, per germline. After removal of 3 bases from V and 5 bases from J, the junction contained 6 bases not matched to a gene. The CDR3 contains 15 residues.

This chain uses TRBV30 with TRBJ1-5; 8 bases align to TRBD1. Germline V CDR1 and CDR2: GTSNPN, SVGIG (reference sequence). The J segment lost 6 bases and the V segment lost 5 bases, leaving 9 bases of the junction unmatched. The CDR3 spans 14 residues. CDR3 protein: CAWGFAGGSQPQHF. CDR3 bases: TGTGCCTGGGGTTTCGCAGGGGGCTCTCAGCCCCAGCATTTT.

This clone was detected a few times. This rearrangement joins TRBV7-9 to TRBJ2-7, with TRBD2 identical over 7 bases. Germline assignment: CDR1 SEHNR and CDR2 FQNEAQ (reference sequence). This CDR3 has 14 amino acids. V shed 4 bases and J 2 bases; nucleotides not matched to a gene: 5. CDR3 bases: TGTGCCAGCAGCTCCTCTAGCGGAGCCTACGAGCAGTACTTC. Amino acids: CASSSSSGAYEQYF. Complete variable domain (other parts from reference TRBV7-9 and TRBJ2-7): DTGVSQNPRHKITKRGQNVTFRCDPISEHNRLYWYRQTLGQGPEFLTYFQNEAQLEKSRLLSDRFSAERPKGSFSTLEIQRTEQGDSAMYLCASSSSSGAYEQYFGPGTRLTVT.